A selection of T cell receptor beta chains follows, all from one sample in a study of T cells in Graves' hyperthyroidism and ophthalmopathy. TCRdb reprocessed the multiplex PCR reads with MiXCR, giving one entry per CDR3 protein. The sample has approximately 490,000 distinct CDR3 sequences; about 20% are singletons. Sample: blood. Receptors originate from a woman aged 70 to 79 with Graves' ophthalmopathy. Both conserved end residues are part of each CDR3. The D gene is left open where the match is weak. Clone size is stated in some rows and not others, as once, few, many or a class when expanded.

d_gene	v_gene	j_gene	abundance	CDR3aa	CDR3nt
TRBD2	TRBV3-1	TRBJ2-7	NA	CASSPRGTSGLGQYF	TGTGCCAGCAGCCCCCGGGGGACTAGCGGTCTTGGGCAGTACTTC
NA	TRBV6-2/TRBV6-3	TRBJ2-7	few	CASSYHDSGTYEQYF	TGTGCCAGCAGTTACCATGATAGCGGTACCTACGAGCAGTACTTC
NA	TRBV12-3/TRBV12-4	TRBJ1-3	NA	CASSLDTPGNTIYF	TGTGCCAGCAGTTTAGACACCCCTGGAAACACCATATATTTT
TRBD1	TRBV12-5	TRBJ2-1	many	CASGLGQGAAYHEQFF	TGTGCTAGTGGTTTAGGACAGGGGGCCGCCTATCATGAGCAGTTCTTC
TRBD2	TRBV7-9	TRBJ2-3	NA	CASSLQGGRLAGSTDTQYF	TGTGCCAGCAGCTTGCAGGGTGGTAGGCTAGCGGGAAGCACAGATACGCAGTATTTT
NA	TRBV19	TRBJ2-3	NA	CASSIPSLTDTQYF	TGTGCCAGTAGTATCCCCAGCCTCACAGATACGCAGTATTTT
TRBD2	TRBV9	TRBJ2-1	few	CASSKSGTSGYNEQFF	TGTGCCAGCAGTAAGTCCGGGACTAGCGGTTACAATGAGCAGTTCTTC
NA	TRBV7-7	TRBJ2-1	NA	CAQRARYNEQFF	TGTGCGCAGAGGGCGAGGTACAATGAGCAGTTCTTC
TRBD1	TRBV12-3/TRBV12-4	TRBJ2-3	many	CASSSGTGSLESDTQYF	TGTGCCAGCAGTTCCGGGACAGGGAGTCTGGAATCCGATACGCAGTATTTT
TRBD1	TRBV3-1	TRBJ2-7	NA	CASSQRGQGAREQYF	TGTGCCAGCAGCCAACGGGGGCAGGGGGCTCGGGAGCAGTACTTC